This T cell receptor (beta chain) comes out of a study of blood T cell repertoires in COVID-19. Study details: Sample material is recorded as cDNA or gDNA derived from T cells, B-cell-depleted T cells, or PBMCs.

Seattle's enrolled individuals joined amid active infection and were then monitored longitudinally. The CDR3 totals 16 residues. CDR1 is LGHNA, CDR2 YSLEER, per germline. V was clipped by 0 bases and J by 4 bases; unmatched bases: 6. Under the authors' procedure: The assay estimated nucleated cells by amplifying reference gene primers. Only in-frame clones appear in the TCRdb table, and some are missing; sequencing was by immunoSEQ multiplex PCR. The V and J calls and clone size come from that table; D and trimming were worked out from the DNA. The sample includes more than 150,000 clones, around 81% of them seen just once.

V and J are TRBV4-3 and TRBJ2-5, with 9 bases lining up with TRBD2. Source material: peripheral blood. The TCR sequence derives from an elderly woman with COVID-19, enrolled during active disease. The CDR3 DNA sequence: TGCGCCAGCAGCCAAGATTGGCGGGGGGGCGTAGAGACCCAGTACTTC. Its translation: CASSQDWRGGVETQYF.